This is a list of T cell receptor beta chains from one sample in a study of T-cell reconstitution after alpha-beta-depleted transplantation in children. TCRdb re-derived calls from the PCR reads in MiXCR, one entry per CDR3 protein. This sample yields about 31,000 distinct CDR3 sequences, of which roughly 6.7% are seen a single time; approximately 30% belongs to the top ten. Here the sequenced sample was peripheral blood, taken 60 days after TCRalphabeta/CD19-depleted stem cell transplant. The receptors were sampled from a child younger than two who had a stem cell transplant for acute myeloid leukemia, so the T cells may come from the graft donor. The CDR3 runs from the conserved cysteine through the conserved F or W. A D gene is named only where the DNA matches it firmly. Sizes are listed as how often the clone was seen (once, few, many) or a class if it is expanded.

j_call | d_call | clone_size | v_call | cdr3_nt | cdr3_aa
TRBJ2-5 | NA | many | TRBV20-1 | TGCAGTGCTAGATCTAGCTGGGTCGGAGAGACCCAGTACTTC | CSARSSWVGETQYF
TRBJ2-7 | NA | many | TRBV5-1 | TGCGCCAGCAGCATTTCCGGGCCCTACGAGCAGTACTTC | CASSISGPYEQYF
TRBJ1-5 | NA | many | TRBV7-9 | TGTGCCAGCAGCTTTACGGGTCCCGGAGGCAATCAGCCCCAGCATTTT | CASSFTGPGGNQPQHF
TRBJ2-7 | TRBD2 | many | TRBV10-3 | TGTGCCATCAGTGGGACTAGCAGGGAAGGGCTACCCGAGCAGTACTTC | CAISGTSREGLPEQYF
TRBJ2-5 | NA | many | TRBV20-1 | TGCAGTGCGGCCTTGGACCCAGAATGGAATCAAGAGACCCAGTACTTC | CSAALDPEWNQETQYF
TRBJ2-2 | TRBD2 | many | TRBV7-2 | TGTGCCAGCAGCTGGACTAGCGGGGGCGGGACCGGGGAGCTGTTTTTT | CASSWTSGGGTGELFF
TRBJ2-2 | NA | many | TRBV9 | TGTGCCAGCAGCGCTAGACAGAACACCGGGGAGCTGTTTTTT | CASSARQNTGELFF
TRBJ2-3 | NA | many | TRBV4-3 | TGCGCCAGCAGCCAGCGTGCGGAGGGCATCATAACAGATACGCAGTATTTT | CASSQRAEGIITDTQYF
TRBJ2-1 | TRBD2 | many | TRBV10-3 | TGTGCCATCACTAGCGGGGGGGCGAAGAATGAGCAGTTCTTC | CAITSGGAKNEQFF
TRBJ2-2 | NA | few | TRBV25-1 | TGTGCCAGCAGATACACCGGGGAGCTGTTTTTT | CASRYTGELFF